Below, one T cell receptor (beta chain) is given with its context. This may be a read error: a much more frequent sequence differs by one nucleotide. This specimen comes from a study of blood T cell repertoires in COVID-19. Study information: Material from acute and convalescent COVID-19 was sourced from the United States, Italy and Spain. T cells, B-cell-depleted T cells, or PBMCs provided the cDNA or gDNA that served as material.

Germline lookup yields CDR1 SGHNT and CDR2 YENEEA. V was clipped by 3 bases and J by 1 base; unmatched bases: 0. The CDR3 has 14 amino acids. How the authors handled the data: Amplified reference gene primers provided the basis for estimating nucleated cell counts. Libraries were prepared by immunoSEQ multiplex PCR; TCRdb keeps only in-frame clonotypes and omits some of them. V and J calls and clone size are those listed in that table; D and trimming were worked out from the DNA. The top ten hold approximately 1.4% of the sample, which has roughly 250,000 clones, roughly 89% seen once. J is TRBJ1-1 and V is TRBV11-3; 9 bases fit TRBD1. The sequencing sample was made of peripheral blood. The receptor's source is a middle-aged woman who had recovered from COVID-19. The CDR3 region is CASSLTGGNTEAFF. The CDR3 bases are TGTGCCAGCAGCTTGACAGGGGGGAACACTGAAGCTTTCTTT.